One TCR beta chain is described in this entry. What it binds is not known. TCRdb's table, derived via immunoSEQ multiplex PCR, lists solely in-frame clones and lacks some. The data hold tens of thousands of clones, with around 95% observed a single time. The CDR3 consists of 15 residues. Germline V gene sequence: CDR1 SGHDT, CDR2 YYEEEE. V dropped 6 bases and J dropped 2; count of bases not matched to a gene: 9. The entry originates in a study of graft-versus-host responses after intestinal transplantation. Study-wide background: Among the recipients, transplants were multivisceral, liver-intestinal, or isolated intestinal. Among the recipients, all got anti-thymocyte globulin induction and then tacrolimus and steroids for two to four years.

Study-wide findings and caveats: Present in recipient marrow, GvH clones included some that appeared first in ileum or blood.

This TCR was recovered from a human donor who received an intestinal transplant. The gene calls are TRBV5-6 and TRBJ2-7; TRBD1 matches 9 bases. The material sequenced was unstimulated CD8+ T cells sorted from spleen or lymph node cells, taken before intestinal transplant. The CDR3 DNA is TGTGCCAGCAACGATAAAACAGGGGGCGCCTACGAGCAGTACTTC. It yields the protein CASNDKTGGAYEQYF.